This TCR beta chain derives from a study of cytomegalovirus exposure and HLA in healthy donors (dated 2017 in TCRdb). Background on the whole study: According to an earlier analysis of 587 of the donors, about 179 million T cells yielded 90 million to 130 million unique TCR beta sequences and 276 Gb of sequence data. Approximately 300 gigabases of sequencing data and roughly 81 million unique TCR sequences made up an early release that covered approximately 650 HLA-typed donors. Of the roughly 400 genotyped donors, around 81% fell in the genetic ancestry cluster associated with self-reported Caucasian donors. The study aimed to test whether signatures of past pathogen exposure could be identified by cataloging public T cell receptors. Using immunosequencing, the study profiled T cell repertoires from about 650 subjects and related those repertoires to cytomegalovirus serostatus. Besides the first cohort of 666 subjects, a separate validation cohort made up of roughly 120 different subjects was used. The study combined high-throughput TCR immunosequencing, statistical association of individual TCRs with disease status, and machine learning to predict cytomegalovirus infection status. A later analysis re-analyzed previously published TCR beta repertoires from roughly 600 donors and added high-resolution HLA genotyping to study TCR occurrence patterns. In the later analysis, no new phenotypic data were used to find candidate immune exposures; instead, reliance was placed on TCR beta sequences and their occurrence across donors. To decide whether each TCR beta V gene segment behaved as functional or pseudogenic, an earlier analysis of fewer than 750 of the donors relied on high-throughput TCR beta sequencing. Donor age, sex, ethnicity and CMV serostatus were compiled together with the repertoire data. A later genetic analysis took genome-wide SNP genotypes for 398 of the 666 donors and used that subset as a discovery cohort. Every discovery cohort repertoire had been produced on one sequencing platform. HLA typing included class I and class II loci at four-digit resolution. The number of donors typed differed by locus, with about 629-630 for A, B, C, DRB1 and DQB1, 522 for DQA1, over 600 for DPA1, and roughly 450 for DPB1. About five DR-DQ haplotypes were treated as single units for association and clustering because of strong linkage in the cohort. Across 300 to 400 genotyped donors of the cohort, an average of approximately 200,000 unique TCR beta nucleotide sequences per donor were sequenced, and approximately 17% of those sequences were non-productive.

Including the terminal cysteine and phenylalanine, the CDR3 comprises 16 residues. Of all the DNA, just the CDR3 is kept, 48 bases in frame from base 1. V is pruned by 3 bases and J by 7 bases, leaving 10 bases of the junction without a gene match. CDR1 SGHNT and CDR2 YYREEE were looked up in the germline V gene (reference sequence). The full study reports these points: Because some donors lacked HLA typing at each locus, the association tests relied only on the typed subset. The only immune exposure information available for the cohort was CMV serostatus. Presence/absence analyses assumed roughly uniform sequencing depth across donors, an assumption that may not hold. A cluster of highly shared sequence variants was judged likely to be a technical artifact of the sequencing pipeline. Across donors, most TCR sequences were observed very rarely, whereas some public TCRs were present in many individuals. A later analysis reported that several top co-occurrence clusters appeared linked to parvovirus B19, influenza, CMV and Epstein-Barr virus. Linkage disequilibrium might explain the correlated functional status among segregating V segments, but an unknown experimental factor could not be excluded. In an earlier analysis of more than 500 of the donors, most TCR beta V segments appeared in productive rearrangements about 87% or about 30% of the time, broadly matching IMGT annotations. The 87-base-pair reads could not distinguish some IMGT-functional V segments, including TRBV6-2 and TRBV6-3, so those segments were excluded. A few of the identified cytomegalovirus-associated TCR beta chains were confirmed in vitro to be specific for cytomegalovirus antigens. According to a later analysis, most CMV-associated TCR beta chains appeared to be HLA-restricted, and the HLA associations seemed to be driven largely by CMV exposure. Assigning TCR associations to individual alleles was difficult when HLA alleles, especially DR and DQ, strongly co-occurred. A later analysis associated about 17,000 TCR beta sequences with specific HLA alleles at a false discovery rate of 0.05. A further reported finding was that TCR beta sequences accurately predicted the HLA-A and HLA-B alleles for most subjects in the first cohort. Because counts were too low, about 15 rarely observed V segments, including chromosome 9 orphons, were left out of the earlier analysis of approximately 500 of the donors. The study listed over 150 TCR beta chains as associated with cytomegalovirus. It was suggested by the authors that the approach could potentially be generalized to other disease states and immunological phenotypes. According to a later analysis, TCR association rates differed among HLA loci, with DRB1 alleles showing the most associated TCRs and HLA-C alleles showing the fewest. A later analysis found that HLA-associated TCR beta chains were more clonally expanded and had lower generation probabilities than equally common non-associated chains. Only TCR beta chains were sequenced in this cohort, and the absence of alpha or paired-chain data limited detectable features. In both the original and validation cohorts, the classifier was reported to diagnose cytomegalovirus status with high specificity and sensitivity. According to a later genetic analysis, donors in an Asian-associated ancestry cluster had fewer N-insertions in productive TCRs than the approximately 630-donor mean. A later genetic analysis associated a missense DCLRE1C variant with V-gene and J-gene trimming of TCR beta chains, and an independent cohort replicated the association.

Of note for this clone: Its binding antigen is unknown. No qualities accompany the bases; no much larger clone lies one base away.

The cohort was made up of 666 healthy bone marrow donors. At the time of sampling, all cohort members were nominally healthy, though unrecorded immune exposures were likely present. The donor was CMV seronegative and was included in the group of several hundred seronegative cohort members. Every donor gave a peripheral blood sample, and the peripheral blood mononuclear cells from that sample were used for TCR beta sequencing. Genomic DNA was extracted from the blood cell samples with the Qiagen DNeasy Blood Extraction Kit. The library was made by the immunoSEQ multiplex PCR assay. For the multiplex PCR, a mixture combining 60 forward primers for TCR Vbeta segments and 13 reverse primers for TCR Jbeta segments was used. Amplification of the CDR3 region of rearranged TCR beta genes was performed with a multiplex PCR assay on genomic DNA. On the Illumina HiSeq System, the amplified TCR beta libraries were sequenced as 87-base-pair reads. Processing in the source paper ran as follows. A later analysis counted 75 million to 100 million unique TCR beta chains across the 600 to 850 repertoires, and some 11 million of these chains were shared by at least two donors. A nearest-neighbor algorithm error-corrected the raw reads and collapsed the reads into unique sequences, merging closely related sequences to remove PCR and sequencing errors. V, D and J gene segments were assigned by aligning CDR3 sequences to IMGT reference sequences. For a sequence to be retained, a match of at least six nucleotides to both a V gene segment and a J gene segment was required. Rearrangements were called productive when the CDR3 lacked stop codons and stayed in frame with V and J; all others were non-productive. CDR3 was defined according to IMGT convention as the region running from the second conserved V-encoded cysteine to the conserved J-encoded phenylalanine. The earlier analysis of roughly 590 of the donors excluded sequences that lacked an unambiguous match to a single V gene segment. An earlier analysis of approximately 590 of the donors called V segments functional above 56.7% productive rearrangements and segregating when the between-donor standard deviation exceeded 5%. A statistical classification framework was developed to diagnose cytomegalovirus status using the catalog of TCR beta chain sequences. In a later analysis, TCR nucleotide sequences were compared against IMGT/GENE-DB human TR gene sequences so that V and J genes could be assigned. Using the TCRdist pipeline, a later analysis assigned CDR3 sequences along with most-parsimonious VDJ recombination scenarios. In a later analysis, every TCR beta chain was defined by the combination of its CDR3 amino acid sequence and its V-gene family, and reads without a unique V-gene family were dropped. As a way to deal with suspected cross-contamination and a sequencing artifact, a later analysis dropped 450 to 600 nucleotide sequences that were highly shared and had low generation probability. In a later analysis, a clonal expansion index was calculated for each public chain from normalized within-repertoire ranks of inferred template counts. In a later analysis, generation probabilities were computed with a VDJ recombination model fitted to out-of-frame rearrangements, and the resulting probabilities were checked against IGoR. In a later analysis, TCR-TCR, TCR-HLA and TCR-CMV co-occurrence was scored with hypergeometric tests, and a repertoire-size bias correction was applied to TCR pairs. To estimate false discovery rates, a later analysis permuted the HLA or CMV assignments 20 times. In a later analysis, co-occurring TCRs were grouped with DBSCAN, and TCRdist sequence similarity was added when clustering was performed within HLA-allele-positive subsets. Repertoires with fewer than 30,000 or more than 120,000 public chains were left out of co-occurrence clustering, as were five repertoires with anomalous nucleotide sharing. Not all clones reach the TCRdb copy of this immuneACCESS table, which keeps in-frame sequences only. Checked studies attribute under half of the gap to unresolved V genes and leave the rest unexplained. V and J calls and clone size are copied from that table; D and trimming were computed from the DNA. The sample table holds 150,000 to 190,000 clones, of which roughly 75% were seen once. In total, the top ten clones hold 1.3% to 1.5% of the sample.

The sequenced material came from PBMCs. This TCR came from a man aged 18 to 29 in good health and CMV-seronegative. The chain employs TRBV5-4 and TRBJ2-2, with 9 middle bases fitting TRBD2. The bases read TGTGCCAGCAGCTGGGGTGCGGGAGGGCCACACGGGGAGCTGTTTTTT. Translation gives CASSWGAGGPHGELFF.